The clone carrying this T cell receptor beta chain was counted many times. No antigen is known for it. The library put unique molecular identifiers onto individual cDNA molecules. Via MiXCR, TCRdb re-called the RACE reads, giving one row per CDR3 protein. The sample includes about 69,000 distinct CDR3 sequences, around 10% seen only once; the top ten take about 6.9%. With V trimmed by 2 bases and J by 2 bases, 6 bases remained unmatched. The length of the CDR3 is 14 residues. Germline loops: CDR1 DFQATT, CDR2 SNEGSKA (reference sequence). The data were obtained in a study of human T cells and chemical hapten exposure. Study information: Sensitization used 2% DPC on around 2 cm by around 2 cm upper inner arm skin.

General study findings and limits: Alopecia was present in the donors, so their immune response may differ from healthy people's. Expanded TCRs formed significantly more large CDR3 similarity clusters than controls.

The time point was: patch test 2, 6 weeks after DPC sensitization. As for treatment: therapeutic diphenylcyclopropenone sensitization with weekly scalp DPC. The chain carries TRBV20-1 and TRBJ2-7, with 7 bases fitting TRBD1. Specimen: whole blood, collected in connection with sensitization to the hapten diphenylcyclopropenone (DPC). The source is a woman in her fifties or sixties with alopecia areata. Some clones in this sample may be carry-over from other donors' samples. CDR3 amino acids: CSARRDQGAYEQYF. The DNA for the CDR3 is TGCAGTGCTAGACGAGACCAGGGGGCCTACGAGCAGTACTTC.